This is a list of T cell receptor beta chains from one sample in a study of T cells in Graves' hyperthyroidism and ophthalmopathy. TCRdb re-derived calls from the multiplex PCR reads in MiXCR, one entry per CDR3 protein. The table includes approximately 360,000 distinct CDR3 sequences, around 16% detected once. Input material: blood. Receptors were obtained from a young woman with Graves' hyperthyroidism that later progressed to Graves' ophthalmopathy. CDR3s include the opening cysteine and the closing phenylalanine or tryptophan. The D gene is left open where the match is weak. Not every row has a clone size; where given, it reads once, few, many or a size class.

v_gene: TRBV14; abundance: many; d_gene: NA; j_gene: TRBJ2-1; CDR3aa: CASSRPGGGYNEQFF; CDR3nt: TGTGCCAGCAGCCGACCGGGGGGCGGTTACAATGAGCAGTTCTTC
v_gene: TRBV24-1; abundance: many; d_gene: NA; j_gene: TRBJ1-5; CDR3aa: CATRVFDSAKERNQPQHF; CDR3nt: TGTGCCACCAGAGTGTTTGACAGTGCGAAAGAGCGCAATCAGCCCCAGCATTTT
v_gene: TRBV5-1; abundance: NA; d_gene: NA; j_gene: TRBJ2-5; CDR3aa: CASSLGEPQETQYF; CDR3nt: TGCGCCAGCAGCTTGGGTGAGCCCCAAGAGACCCAGTACTTC
v_gene: TRBV7-6; abundance: many; d_gene: TRBD2; j_gene: TRBJ2-1; CDR3aa: CASSRTSPGYNEQFF; CDR3nt: TGTGCCAGCAGCCGGACTAGCCCCGGGTACAATGAGCAGTTCTTC
v_gene: TRBV27; abundance: many; d_gene: NA; j_gene: TRBJ1-1; CDR3aa: CASSTRGVVNTEAFF; CDR3nt: TGTGCCAGCAGCACAAGGGGGGTTGTCAACACTGAAGCTTTCTTT
v_gene: TRBV5-1; abundance: many; d_gene: TRBD1; j_gene: TRBJ2-3; CDR3aa: CASSGTGTSTQYF; CDR3nt: TGCGCCAGCAGCGGGACAGGGACGTCTACGCAGTATTTT
v_gene: TRBV18; abundance: many; d_gene: NA; j_gene: TRBJ1-2; CDR3aa: CASQEMARDGYTF; CDR3nt: TGTGCCAGCCAGGAGATGGCCAGGGATGGCTACACCTTC
v_gene: TRBV28; abundance: many; d_gene: NA; j_gene: TRBJ1-2; CDR3aa: CASSLDSREGTYGYTF; CDR3nt: TGTGCCAGCAGTTTGGACTCAAGGGAGGGCACCTATGGCTACACCTTC
v_gene: TRBV5-4; abundance: NA; d_gene: TRBD1; j_gene: TRBJ1-1; CDR3aa: CASSLARDSRTLNTEAFF; CDR3nt: TGTGCCAGCAGCTTGGCCCGGGACAGCCGAACCTTGAACACTGAAGCTTTCTTT
v_gene: TRBV7-9; abundance: few; d_gene: NA; j_gene: TRBJ2-3; CDR3aa: CASSQGNPGLKDTQYF; CDR3nt: TGTGCCAGCAGCCAAGGGAATCCGGGACTTAAGGATACGCAGTATTTT
v_gene: TRBV24-1; abundance: many; d_gene: NA; j_gene: TRBJ2-7; CDR3aa: CATSDSQGSYYEQYF; CDR3nt: TGTGCCACCAGTGATTCCCAGGGTAGTTACTACGAGCAGTACTTC
v_gene: TRBV12-3/TRBV12-4; abundance: few; d_gene: NA; j_gene: TRBJ2-4; CDR3aa: CASSFSPGAQNIQYF; CDR3nt: TGTGCCAGCAGTTTCTCTCCGGGGGCCCAAAACATTCAGTACTTC
v_gene: TRBV11-2; abundance: many; d_gene: NA; j_gene: TRBJ1-2; CDR3aa: CASSSVQDGYGYTF; CDR3nt: TGTGCCAGCAGCTCCGTTCAGGATGGGTATGGCTACACCTTC
v_gene: TRBV7-9; abundance: NA; d_gene: NA; j_gene: TRBJ1-3; CDR3aa: CASSPQYPQVYSGNTIYF; CDR3nt: TGTGCCAGCAGCCCTCAGTACCCACAGGTTTACTCTGGAAACACCATATATTTT
v_gene: TRBV7-9; abundance: many; d_gene: NA; j_gene: TRBJ2-3; CDR3aa: CASSGDEASTDTQYF; CDR3nt: TGTGCCAGCAGTGGCGACGAAGCGAGCACAGATACGCAGTATTTT
v_gene: TRBV5-5; abundance: NA; d_gene: NA; j_gene: TRBJ1-6; CDR3aa: CASSLGSGGRSPLHF; CDR3nt: TGTGCCAGCAGCTTGGGCAGCGGAGGGCGTTCACCCCTCCACTTT
v_gene: TRBV6-2/TRBV6-3; abundance: NA; d_gene: NA; j_gene: TRBJ2-2; CDR3aa: CASSTLANTGELFF; CDR3nt: TGTGCCAGCAGCACACTAGCAAACACCGGGGAGCTGTTTTTT
v_gene: TRBV28; abundance: many; d_gene: TRBD1; j_gene: TRBJ1-1; CDR3aa: CASRKQGAVVATEAFF; CDR3nt: TGTGCCAGCAGAAAACAGGGGGCGGTCGTAGCGACTGAAGCTTTCTTT
v_gene: TRBV24-1; abundance: many; d_gene: NA; j_gene: TRBJ1-1; CDR3aa: CATNRQNTEAFF; CDR3nt: TGTGCCACTAACCGGCAGAACACTGAAGCTTTCTTT
v_gene: TRBV10-2; abundance: few; d_gene: TRBD1; j_gene: TRBJ2-3; CDR3aa: CASTRQGTGAYDTQYF; CDR3nt: TGCGCCAGCACCCGACAGGGGACGGGGGCCTACGATACGCAGTATTTT
v_gene: TRBV27; abundance: many; d_gene: NA; j_gene: TRBJ2-7; CDR3aa: CASSLSESSYEQYF; CDR3nt: TGTGCCAGCAGTTTATCCGAATCCTCCTACGAGCAGTACTTC
v_gene: TRBV4-1; abundance: few; d_gene: TRBD1; j_gene: TRBJ1-5; CDR3aa: CASSQEGTGTNQPQHF; CDR3nt: TGCGCCAGCAGCCAAGAGGGGACAGGAACAAATCAGCCCCAGCATTTT
v_gene: TRBV15; abundance: many; d_gene: NA; j_gene: TRBJ2-1; CDR3aa: CATSNVRDWRDEQFF; CDR3nt: TGTGCCACCAGCAACGTCCGGGACTGGCGCGATGAGCAGTTCTTC
v_gene: TRBV19; abundance: few; d_gene: NA; j_gene: TRBJ2-7; CDR3aa: CASSIHAGQTLITYEQYF; CDR3nt: TGTGCCAGTAGTATACATGCGGGACAGACCCTTATAACCTACGAGCAGTACTTC
v_gene: TRBV19; abundance: once; d_gene: TRBD2; j_gene: TRBJ2-5; CDR3aa: CATSSGGKIGETQYF; CDR3nt: TGTGCCACTTCCTCGGGGGGAAAAATAGGGGAGACCCAGTACTTC
v_gene: TRBV20-1; abundance: many; d_gene: TRBD2; j_gene: TRBJ2-1; CDR3aa: CSGTPLTSDYNEQFF; CDR3nt: TGCAGTGGCACGCCGCTGACTAGCGACTACAATGAGCAGTTCTTC
v_gene: TRBV6-1; abundance: NA; d_gene: NA; j_gene: TRBJ2-4; CDR3aa: CASSEAWGAKNIRYF; CDR3nt: TGTGCCAGCAGTGAAGCCTGGGGAGCCAAAAACATTCGGTACTTC
v_gene: TRBV4-2; abundance: NA; d_gene: NA; j_gene: TRBJ1-3; CDR3aa: CASSQDDRPGNTIYF; CDR3nt: TGTGCCAGCAGCCAAGATGACAGGCCTGGAAACACCATATATTTT
v_gene: TRBV6-2/TRBV6-3; abundance: many; d_gene: NA; j_gene: TRBJ2-1; CDR3aa: CASSYLLRDSRYNEQFF; CDR3nt: TGTGCCAGCAGTTACTTACTTCGGGACTCCAGATACAATGAGCAGTTCTTC
v_gene: TRBV5-1; abundance: few; d_gene: TRBD1; j_gene: TRBJ2-2; CDR3aa: CASSQGQGAIGELFF; CDR3nt: TGCGCCAGCAGCCAGGGACAGGGGGCGATCGGGGAGCTGTTTTTT
v_gene: TRBV20-1; abundance: many; d_gene: TRBD2; j_gene: TRBJ2-1; CDR3aa: CSARITSGRAGEQFF; CDR3nt: TGCAGTGCTAGAATTACTAGCGGGAGGGCCGGTGAGCAGTTCTTC
v_gene: TRBV27; abundance: NA; d_gene: NA; j_gene: TRBJ2-7; CDR3aa: CASSFSGASYEQYF; CDR3nt: TGTGCCAGCAGTTTCAGTGGAGCCTCCTACGAGCAGTACTTC
v_gene: TRBV6-1; abundance: many; d_gene: NA; j_gene: TRBJ2-7; CDR3aa: CASTTVGGGYHEQYF; CDR3nt: TGTGCCAGCACTACGGTAGGAGGGGGTTACCACGAGCAGTACTTC
v_gene: TRBV7-8; abundance: many; d_gene: TRBD2; j_gene: TRBJ2-1; CDR3aa: CASSPPGLAAYNEQFF; CDR3nt: TGTGCCAGCAGCCCCCCGGGACTAGCGGCTTACAATGAGCAGTTCTTC
v_gene: TRBV28; abundance: many; d_gene: TRBD1; j_gene: TRBJ2-7; CDR3aa: CASSLGQSRYEQYF; CDR3nt: TGTGCCAGCAGTTTGGGACAGTCACGCTACGAGCAGTACTTC
v_gene: TRBV4-3; abundance: NA; d_gene: TRBD1; j_gene: TRBJ2-1; CDR3aa: CASARRDRLNNEQFF; CDR3nt: TGCGCCAGCGCCCGTCGGGACAGACTTAACAATGAGCAGTTCTTC
v_gene: TRBV28; abundance: few; d_gene: TRBD1; j_gene: TRBJ1-1; CDR3aa: CASSPTPGTDTEAFF; CDR3nt: TGTGCCAGCAGCCCAACCCCCGGGACAGACACTGAAGCTTTCTTT
v_gene: TRBV7-9; abundance: few; d_gene: NA; j_gene: TRBJ1-1; CDR3aa: CASSLVQSYNTEAFF; CDR3nt: TGTGCCAGCAGCTTAGTACAATCCTATAACACTGAAGCTTTCTTT
v_gene: TRBV11-2; abundance: many; d_gene: TRBD1; j_gene: TRBJ2-7; CDR3aa: CASSHRDRAWEQYF; CDR3nt: TGTGCCAGCAGCCACCGGGACAGGGCCTGGGAGCAGTACTTC
v_gene: TRBV6-1; abundance: few; d_gene: NA; j_gene: TRBJ2-5; CDR3aa: CASSVFRVQETQYF; CDR3nt: TGTGCCAGCAGTGTGTTCAGGGTCCAAGAGACCCAGTACTTC
v_gene: TRBV20-1; abundance: NA; d_gene: NA; j_gene: TRBJ1-6; CDR3aa: CSARDPGSPLHF; CDR3nt: TGCAGTGCTAGAGACCCCGGTTCACCCCTCCACTTT
v_gene: TRBV28; abundance: many; d_gene: NA; j_gene: TRBJ2-6; CDR3aa: CASSLTATFSGANVLTF; CDR3nt: TGTGCCAGCAGTCTGACAGCCACCTTCTCTGGGGCCAACGTCCTGACTTTC